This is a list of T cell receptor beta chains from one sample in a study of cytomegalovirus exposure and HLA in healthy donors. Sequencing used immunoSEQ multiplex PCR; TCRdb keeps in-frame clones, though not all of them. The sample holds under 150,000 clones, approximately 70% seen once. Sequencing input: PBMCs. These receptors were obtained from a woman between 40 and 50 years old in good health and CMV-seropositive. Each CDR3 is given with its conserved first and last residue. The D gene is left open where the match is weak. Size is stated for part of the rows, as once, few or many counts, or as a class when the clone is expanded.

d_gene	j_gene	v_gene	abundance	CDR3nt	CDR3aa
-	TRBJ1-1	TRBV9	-	TGTGCCAGCAGCCCACTCCCGAGGGCGAACACTGAAGCTTTCTTT	CASSPLPRANTEAFF
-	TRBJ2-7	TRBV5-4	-	TGTGCCAGCAGCAGGGAGGCGGGACCCTTAGAAGTCGAGCAGTACTTC	CASSREAGPLEVEQYF
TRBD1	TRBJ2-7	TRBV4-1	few	TGCGCCAGCAGCCCAGGGACAGCCGACGCCTACGAGCAGTACTTC	CASSPGTADAYEQYF
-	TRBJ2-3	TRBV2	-	TGTGCCAGCAGTGAAGCCGACTTCACAGATACGCAGTATTTT	CASSEADFTDTQYF
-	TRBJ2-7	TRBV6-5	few	TGTGCCAGCAGTTACTCGACTGGGGAGACCTACGAGCAGTACTTC	CASSYSTGETYEQYF
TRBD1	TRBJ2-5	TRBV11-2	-	TGTGCCAGCAGCAAGGACAGGGGGCGTGAGACCCAGTACTTC	CASSKDRGRETQYF
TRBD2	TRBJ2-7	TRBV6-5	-	TGTGCCAGCAGTCCGGGGACTAGCGGGACCGAGCAGTACTTC	CASSPGTSGTEQYF
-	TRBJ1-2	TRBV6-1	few	TGTGCCAGCAGTGAACAGGGGCGATTCACACACAGCTATGGCTACACCTTC	CASSEQGRFTHSYGYTF
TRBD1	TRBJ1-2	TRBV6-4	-	TGTGCCAGCAGCCCCGGGACAGGGACAGAAGGCTACACCTTC	CASSPGTGTEGYTF
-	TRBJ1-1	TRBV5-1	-	TGCGCCAGCAGCTTGGAGGTGGGGGGCACTGAAGCTTTCTTT	CASSLEVGGTEAFF
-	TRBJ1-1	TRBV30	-	TGTGCCTGGGATCAGGGGTTAGGGACTGAAGCTTTCTTT	CAWDQGLGTEAFF
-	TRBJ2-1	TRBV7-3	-	TGTGCCAGCAGCTTAACCCCTTTTCCGGAGGCAGGCTCCTACAATGAGCAGTTCTTC	CASSLTPFPEAGSYNEQFF
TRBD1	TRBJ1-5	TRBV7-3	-	TGTGCCAGCAGCTTAAAGCCCCCGGACAGGGCTATCCAGCCCCAGCATTTT	CASSLKPPDRAIQPQHF
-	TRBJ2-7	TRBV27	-	TGTGCCAGCAGTTCGTCCGGTTACGAGCAGTACTTC	CASSSSGYEQYF
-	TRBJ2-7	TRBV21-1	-	TGTGCCAGCAGCAAACTAGCGGGAGATCACGAGCAGTACTTC	CASSKLAGDHEQYF
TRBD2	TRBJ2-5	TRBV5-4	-	TGTGCCAGCAGCTCCACTAGCGGGAGGGGGGAGACCCAGTACTTC	CASSSTSGRGETQYF
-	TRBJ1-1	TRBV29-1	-	TGCAGCGTCGGACAGAGGCAGGCCACTGAAGCTTTCTTT	CSVGQRQATEAFF
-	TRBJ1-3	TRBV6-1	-	TGTGCCAGCAGTGAATTGGACAGTTCCCCGTCGGACACCATATATTTT	CASSELDSSPSDTIYF
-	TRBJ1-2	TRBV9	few	TGTGCCAGCAGCGCCTCCATAGGGAGCGAGGGCTATGGCTACACCTTC	CASSASIGSEGYGYTF
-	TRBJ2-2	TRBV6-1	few	TGTGCCAGCAGTGAACGATCGGCAGGGCGAGGCACCGGGGAGCTGTTTTTT	CASSERSAGRGTGELFF
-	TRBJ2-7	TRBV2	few	TGTGCCAGCAATCCTGGCGGGATCGAGCAGTACTTC	CASNPGGIEQYF
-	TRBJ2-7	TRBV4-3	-	TGCGCCAGCAGCCAGGGCTACGCTGAGGGACTGAGCTCCTACGAGCAGTACTTC	CASSQGYAEGLSSYEQYF
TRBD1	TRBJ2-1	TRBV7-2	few	TGTGCCAGCAGCCTCTGGCGGGCGACAGGGGCTCCGAATGAGCAGTTCTTC	CASSLWRATGAPNEQFF
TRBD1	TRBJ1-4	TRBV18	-	TGTGCCAGCTCACCAACGACAGGGTTTCGCGTTAATGATGGAAAACTGTTTTTT	CASSPTTGFRVNDGKLFF
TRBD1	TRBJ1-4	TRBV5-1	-	TGCGCCAGCAGCTTGGGGGGGACAGGTGAAAAACTGTTTTTT	CASSLGGTGEKLFF
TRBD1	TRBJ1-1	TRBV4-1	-	TGCGCCAGCAGCCAAGACGGTAGCGGGACAGGGAGATTTGAAGCTTTCTTT	CASSQDGSGTGRFEAFF
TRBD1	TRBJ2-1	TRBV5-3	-	TGTGCCAGAAGCTTGGGGTCCAGGACAGGGATTTCGCATAATGAGCAGTTCTTC	CARSLGSRTGISHNEQFF
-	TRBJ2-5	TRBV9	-	TGTGCCAGCAGCGTAGCCCCCGCGGCGCCGGGAGCAGACTACCAAGAGACCCAGTACTTC	CASSVAPAAPGADYQETQYF
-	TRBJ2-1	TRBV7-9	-	TGTGCCAGCAGCTTAGCCACTAGCTACAATGAGCAGTTCTTC	CASSLATSYNEQFF
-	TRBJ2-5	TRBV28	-	TGTGCCAGCAGTTTATTTGACGGGTCGCGGTCCCAGTACTTC	CASSLFDGSRSQYF
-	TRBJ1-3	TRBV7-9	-	TGTGCCAGCAGCTTCTCCGACACCCCCTCTGGAAACACCATATATTTT	CASSFSDTPSGNTIYF
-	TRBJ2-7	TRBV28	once	TGTGCCAGCGCGACGGCGGGGCGAGAGCAGTACTTC	CASATAGREQYF
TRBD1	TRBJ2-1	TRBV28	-	TGTGCCAGCAGCCGCCTTCACATACAGGGGGCGCAACGGGAGCAGTTCTTC	CASSRLHIQGAQREQFF
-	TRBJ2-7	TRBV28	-	TGTGCCAGCAGTTCCTCCCCCAGGGCCCACGAGCAGTACTTC	CASSSSPRAHEQYF
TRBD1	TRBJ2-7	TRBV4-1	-	TGCGCCAGCAGCCCCGGGACAGCTTATAGGGAGCAGTACTTC	CASSPGTAYREQYF
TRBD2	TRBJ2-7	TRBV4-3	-	TGCGCCAGCAGCCTGGGACTAGCTGTTACCTACGAGCAGTACTTC	CASSLGLAVTYEQYF
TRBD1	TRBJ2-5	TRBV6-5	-	TGTGCCAGCAGCCAAAAGGACAGGGTTGAGACCCAGTACTTC	CASSQKDRVETQYF
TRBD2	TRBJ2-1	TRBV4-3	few	TGCGCCAGCAGCCAAGATCCAAGCGGGGGAGCTTTCGGGGAGCAGTTCTTC	CASSQDPSGGAFGEQFF
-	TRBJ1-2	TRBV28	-	TGTGCCAGCAGTTGGGAGAACACCTATGGCTACACCTTC	CASSWENTYGYTF
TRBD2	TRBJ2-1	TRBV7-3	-	TGTGCCAGCAGCCTGAATAGCGGGAATGGTGGGAATGAGCAGTTCTTC	CASSLNSGNGGNEQFF
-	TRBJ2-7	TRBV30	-	TGTGCCTGGAGTGTACGCAGGGGTTACGAGCAGTACTTC	CAWSVRRGYEQYF
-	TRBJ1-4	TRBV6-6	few	TGTGCCAGCGGGTCAGGGACTACTAATGAAAAACTGTTTTTT	CASGSGTTNEKLFF
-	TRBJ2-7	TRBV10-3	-	TGTGCCATCAGTGACCAGTACGAGCAGTACTTC	CAISDQYEQYF
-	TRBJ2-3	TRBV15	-	TGTGCCACCAGCAGAGATCCGGGGGGCACAAATACGCAGTATTTT	CATSRDPGGTNTQYF
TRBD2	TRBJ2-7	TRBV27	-	TGTGCCAGCAGTTCGGGACTAGCGATCTACGAGCAGTACTTC	CASSSGLAIYEQYF
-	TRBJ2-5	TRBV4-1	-	TGCGCCAGCAGCCAAGGAGCCCCAGGACAGCCTCAAGAGACCCAGTACTTC	CASSQGAPGQPQETQYF
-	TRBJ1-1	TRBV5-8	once	TGTGCCAGCAGCTTAGGGACTTCAGGTTCTGCTTTCTTT	CASSLGTSGSAFF
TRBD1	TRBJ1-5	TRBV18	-	TGTGCCAGCTCACTGGTCGGGACAGGGGGCACTCAGCCCCAGCATTTT	CASSLVGTGGTQPQHF
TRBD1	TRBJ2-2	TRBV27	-	TGTGCCAGCAGTTTCGACAGGGTCGGAACCGGGGAGCTGTTTTTT	CASSFDRVGTGELFF
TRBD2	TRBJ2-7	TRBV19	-	TGTGCCAGTAGTCCGGGAGGGGCATACGAGCAGTACTTC	CASSPGGAYEQYF
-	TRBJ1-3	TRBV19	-	TGTGCCAGTGGAACCTACAGGGCCCCGACTGGAAACACCATATATTTT	CASGTYRAPTGNTIYF
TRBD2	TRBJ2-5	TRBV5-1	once	TGCGCCAGCAGCTTGGGACTAGCGCGTCAAGAGACCCAGTACTTC	CASSLGLARQETQYF
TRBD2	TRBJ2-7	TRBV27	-	TGTGCCAGCAAGTACAGTAGCGGGTCTTCCGAGCAGTACTTC	CASKYSSGSSEQYF
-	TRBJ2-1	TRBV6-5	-	TGTGCCAGCAGTTACTCGAGGCAGGGGAGATACAATGAGCAGTTCTTC	CASSYSRQGRYNEQFF
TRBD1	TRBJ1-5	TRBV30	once	TGTGCCTGGAGTGAGGGTCACAGGGGAAATCAGCCCCAGCATTTT	CAWSEGHRGNQPQHF
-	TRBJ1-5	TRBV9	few	TGTGCCAGCAGCTCCATTCGACAGGCACGCAATCAGCCCCAGCATTTT	CASSSIRQARNQPQHF
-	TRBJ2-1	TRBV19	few	TGTGCCAGTAGGGACAGGGAGGGTGGATCCTACAATGAGCAGTTCTTC	CASRDREGGSYNEQFF
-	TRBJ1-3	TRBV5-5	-	TGTGCCAGCAGCTTAGAGCTAATCTCTGGAAACACCATATATTTT	CASSLELISGNTIYF
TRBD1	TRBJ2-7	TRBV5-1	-	TGCGCCAGCAGCAACCCACAGGGGACATACGAGCAGTACTTC	CASSNPQGTYEQYF